This T cell receptor beta chain comes out of a study of T cell responses to AZD1222 COVID-19 vaccine. This CDR3 has 15 amino acids. The V end lost 4 bases, the J end lost 3 bases, and 18 bases lay between the germline ends. Germline CDR1 GTSNPN, CDR2 SVGIG (reference sequence). Notes on this clone: Its antigen is as yet unknown.

Measured with immunoSEQ multiplex PCR; TCRdb has only the in-frame clones, and not every one. There are roughly 120,000 clones in the sample; about 89% occur only once, and roughly 3.9% lies in the top ten. Study findings and constraints: Researchers took repertoire samples only after the peak T cell response had come.

The sequencing used peripheral blood, collected on day 0 of AZD1222 vaccination. The TCR comes from an adult in good health. The chain uses TRBV30 and TRBJ1-2; D gene uncertain. CDR3: CAWIPGGRKDYGYTF. As DNA, the CDR3 is TGTGCCTGGATTCCCGGAGGTCGGAAGGACTATGGCTACACCTTC.